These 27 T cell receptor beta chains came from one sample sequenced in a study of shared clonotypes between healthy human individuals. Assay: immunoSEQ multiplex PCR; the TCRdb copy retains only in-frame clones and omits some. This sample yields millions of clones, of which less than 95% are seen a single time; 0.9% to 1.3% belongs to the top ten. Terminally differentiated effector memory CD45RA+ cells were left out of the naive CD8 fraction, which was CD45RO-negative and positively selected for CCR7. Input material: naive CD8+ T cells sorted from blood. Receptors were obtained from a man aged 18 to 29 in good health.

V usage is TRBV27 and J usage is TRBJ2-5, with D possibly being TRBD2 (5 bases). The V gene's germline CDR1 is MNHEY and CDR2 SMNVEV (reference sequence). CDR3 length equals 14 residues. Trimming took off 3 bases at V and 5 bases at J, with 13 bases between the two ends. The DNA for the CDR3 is TGTGCCAGCAGTTTCGGTCCCTCGGGGGAGACCCAGTACTTC. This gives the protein CASSFGPSGETQYF.

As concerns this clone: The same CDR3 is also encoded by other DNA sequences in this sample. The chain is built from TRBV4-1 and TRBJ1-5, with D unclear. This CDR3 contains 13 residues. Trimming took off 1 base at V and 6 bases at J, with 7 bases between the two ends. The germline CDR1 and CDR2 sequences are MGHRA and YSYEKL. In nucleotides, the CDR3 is TGCGCCAGCAGCCAAGGGGTAGGTCAGCCCCAGCATTTT. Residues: CASSQGVGQPQHF.

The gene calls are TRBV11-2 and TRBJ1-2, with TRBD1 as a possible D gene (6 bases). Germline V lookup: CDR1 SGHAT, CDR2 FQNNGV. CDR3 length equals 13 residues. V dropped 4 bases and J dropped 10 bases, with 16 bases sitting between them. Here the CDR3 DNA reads TGTGCCAGCAGCTCGGTAACAGGGATCGCCTACACCTTC. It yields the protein CASSSVTGIAYTF.

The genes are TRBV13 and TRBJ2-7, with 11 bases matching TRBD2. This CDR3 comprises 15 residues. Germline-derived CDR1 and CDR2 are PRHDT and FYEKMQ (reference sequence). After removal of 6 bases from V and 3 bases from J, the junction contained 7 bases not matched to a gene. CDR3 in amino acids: CASSSFGTSGYEQYF. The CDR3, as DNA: TGTGCCAGCAGTTCCTTCGGGACTAGCGGCTACGAGCAGTACTTC.

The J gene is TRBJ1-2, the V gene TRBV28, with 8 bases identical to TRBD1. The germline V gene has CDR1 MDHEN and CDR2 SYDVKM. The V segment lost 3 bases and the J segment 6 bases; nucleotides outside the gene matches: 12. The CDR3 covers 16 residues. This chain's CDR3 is CASSFPTGAVKNGYTF. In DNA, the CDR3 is TGTGCCAGCAGTTTTCCGACAGGGGCGGTGAAAAATGGCTACACCTTC.

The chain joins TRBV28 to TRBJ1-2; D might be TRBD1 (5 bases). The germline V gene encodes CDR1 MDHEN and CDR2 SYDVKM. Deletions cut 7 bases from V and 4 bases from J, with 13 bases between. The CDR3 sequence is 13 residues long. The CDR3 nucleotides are TGTGCCAGCACCCCTCGGGGCGCCTATGGCTACACCTTC. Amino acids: CASTPRGAYGYTF.

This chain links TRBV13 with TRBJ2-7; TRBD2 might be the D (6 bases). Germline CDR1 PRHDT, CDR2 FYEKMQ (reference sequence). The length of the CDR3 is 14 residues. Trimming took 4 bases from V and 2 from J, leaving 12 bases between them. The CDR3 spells CASSYGTPAYEQYF. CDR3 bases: TGTGCCAGCAGCTACGGGACTCCGGCCTACGAGCAGTACTTC.

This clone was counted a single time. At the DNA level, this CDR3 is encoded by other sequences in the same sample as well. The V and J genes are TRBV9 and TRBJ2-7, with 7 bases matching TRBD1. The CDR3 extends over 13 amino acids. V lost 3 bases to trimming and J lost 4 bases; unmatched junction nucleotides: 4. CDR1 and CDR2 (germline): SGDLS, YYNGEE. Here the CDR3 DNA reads TGTGCCAGCAGCGCCCGGGACAGTTACGAGCAGTACTTC. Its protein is CASSARDSYEQYF.

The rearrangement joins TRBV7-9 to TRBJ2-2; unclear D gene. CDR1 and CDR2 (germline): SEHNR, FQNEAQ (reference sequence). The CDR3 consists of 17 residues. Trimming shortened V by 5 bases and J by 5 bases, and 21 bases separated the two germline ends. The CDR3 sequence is CASSPRVGPLGTGELFF. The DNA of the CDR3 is TGTGCCAGCAGCCCCCGGGTCGGACCGTTAGGAACCGGGGAGCTGTTTTTT.

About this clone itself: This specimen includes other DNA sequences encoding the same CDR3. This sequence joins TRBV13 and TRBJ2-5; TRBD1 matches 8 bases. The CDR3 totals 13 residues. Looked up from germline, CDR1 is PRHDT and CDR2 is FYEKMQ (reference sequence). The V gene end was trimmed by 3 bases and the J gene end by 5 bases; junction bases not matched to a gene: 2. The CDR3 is CASSLDREETQYF. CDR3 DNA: TGTGCCAGCAGCTTGGACAGGGAGGAGACCCAGTACTTC.

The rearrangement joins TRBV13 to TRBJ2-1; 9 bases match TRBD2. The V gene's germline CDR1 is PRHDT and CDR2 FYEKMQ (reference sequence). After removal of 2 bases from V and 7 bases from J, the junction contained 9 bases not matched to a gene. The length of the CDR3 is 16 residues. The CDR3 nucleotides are TGTGCCAGCAGCTTACTCGCGGGAGGGCCGGGTAATGAGCAGTTCTTC. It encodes CASSLLAGGPGNEQFF.

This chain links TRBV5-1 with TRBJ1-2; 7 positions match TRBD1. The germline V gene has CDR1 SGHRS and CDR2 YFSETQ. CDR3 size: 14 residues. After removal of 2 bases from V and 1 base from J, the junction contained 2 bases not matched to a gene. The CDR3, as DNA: TGCGCCAGCAGCTTCACAGGGGATAACTATGGCTACACCTTC. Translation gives CASSFTGDNYGYTF.

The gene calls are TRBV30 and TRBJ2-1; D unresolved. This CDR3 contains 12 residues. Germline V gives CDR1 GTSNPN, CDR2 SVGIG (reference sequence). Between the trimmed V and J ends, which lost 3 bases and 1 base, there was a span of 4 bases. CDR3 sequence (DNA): TGTGCCTGGAGCACTTCCTACAATGAGCAGTTCTTC. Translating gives CAWSTSYNEQFF.

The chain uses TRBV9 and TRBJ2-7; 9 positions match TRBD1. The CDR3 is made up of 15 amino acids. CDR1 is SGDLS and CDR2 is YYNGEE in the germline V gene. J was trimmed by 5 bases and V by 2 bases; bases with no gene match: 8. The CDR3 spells CASSVAGTGIHEQYF. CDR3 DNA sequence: TGTGCCAGCAGCGTCGCCGGGACAGGGATTCACGAGCAGTACTTC.

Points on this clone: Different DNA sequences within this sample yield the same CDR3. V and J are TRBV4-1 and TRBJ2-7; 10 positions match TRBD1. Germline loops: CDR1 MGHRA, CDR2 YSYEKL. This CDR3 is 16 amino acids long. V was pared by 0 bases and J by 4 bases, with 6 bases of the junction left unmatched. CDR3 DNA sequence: TGCGCCAGCAGCCAAGATCCTAGGACAGGGGGTTACGAGCAGTACTTC. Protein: CASSQDPRTGGYEQYF.

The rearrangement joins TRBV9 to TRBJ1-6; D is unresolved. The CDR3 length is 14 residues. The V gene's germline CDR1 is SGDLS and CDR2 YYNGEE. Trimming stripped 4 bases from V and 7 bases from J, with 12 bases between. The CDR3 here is CASSTDGVNSPLHF. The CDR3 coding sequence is TGTGCCAGCAGCACCGACGGGGTGAATTCACCCCTCCACTTT.

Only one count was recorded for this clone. The DNA of the CDR3 is TGTGCCAGCAGTACCGGGACGGGGAACTATGGCTACACCTTC. Its protein is CASSTGTGNYGYTF. This chain connects TRBV28 to TRBJ1-2; tentative D call: TRBD1 (5 bases). V lost 5 bases and J lost 2, with 12 bases in between. The germline V gene has CDR1 MDHEN and CDR2 SYDVKM. The CDR3 extends over 14 amino acids.

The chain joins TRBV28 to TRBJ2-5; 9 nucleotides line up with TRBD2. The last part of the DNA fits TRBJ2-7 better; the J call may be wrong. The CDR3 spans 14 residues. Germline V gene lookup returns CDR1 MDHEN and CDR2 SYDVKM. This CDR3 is CASRAGLAPHEQYF. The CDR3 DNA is TGTGCCAGCAGGGCCGGACTAGCGCCCCACGAGCAGTACTTC.

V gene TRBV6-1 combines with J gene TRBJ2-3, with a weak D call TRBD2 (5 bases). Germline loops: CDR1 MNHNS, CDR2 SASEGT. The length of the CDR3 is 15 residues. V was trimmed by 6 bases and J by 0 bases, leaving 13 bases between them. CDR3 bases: TGTGCCAGCAGCTCGGACTTCACTAGCACAGATACGCAGTATTTT. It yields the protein CASSSDFTSTDTQYF.

In nucleotides, the CDR3 is TGCGCCAGCAGCGGACCGACAGATCATGGCTACACCTTC. Translating gives CASSGPTDHGYTF. V usage is TRBV5-1 and J usage is TRBJ1-2; tentative D call: TRBD1 (5 bases). This CDR3 is built from 13 residues. Trimming shortened V by 4 bases and J by 6 bases, and 13 bases separated the two germline ends. Germline V lookup: CDR1 SGHRS, CDR2 YFSETQ.

CDR3: CASSLGGSRAEQYF. CDR3 DNA: TGTGCCAGCAGCTTGGGGGGTTCTCGCGCCGAGCAGTACTTC. The genes are TRBV5-6 and TRBJ2-7; D is ambiguous. This CDR3 contains 14 residues. V lost 0 bases and J 6 bases, leaving 13 bases between the germline ends. Germline values: CDR1 SGHDT, CDR2 YYEEEE. Full variable domain (missing parts from reference TRBV5-6 and TRBJ2-7): DAGVTQSPTHLIKTRGQQVTLRCSPKSGHDTVSWYQQALGQGPQFIFQYYEEEERQRGNFPDRFSGHQFPNYSSELNVNALLLGDSALYLCASSLGGSRAEQYFGPGTRLTVT.

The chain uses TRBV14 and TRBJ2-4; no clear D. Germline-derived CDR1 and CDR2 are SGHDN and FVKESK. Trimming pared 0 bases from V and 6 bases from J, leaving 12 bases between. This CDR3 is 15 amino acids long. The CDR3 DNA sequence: TGTGCCAGCAGCCAAGATTCAGCCGGATTAAACATTCAGTACTTC. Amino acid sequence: CASSQDSAGLNIQYF.

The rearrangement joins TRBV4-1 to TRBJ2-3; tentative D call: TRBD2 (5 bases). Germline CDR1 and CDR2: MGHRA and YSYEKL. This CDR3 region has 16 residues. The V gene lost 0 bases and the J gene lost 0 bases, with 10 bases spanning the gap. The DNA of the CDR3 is TGCGCCAGCAGCCAAGAAGCTAGCCGGAGCACAGATACGCAGTATTTT. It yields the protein CASSQEASRSTDTQYF.

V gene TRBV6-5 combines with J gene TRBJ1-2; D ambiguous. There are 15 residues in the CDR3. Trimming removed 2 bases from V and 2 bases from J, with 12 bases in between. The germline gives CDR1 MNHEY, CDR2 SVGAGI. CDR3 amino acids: CASSYVTGGNYGYTF. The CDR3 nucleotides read TGTGCCAGCAGTTACGTCACGGGAGGGAACTATGGCTACACCTTC.

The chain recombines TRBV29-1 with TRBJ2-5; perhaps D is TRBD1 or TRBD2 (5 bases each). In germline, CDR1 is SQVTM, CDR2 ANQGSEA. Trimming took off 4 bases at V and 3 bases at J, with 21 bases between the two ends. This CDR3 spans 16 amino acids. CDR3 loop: CSVVESGRTFEETQYF. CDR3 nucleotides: TGCAGCGTTGTCGAATCGGGACGGACCTTCGAAGAGACCCAGTACTTC.

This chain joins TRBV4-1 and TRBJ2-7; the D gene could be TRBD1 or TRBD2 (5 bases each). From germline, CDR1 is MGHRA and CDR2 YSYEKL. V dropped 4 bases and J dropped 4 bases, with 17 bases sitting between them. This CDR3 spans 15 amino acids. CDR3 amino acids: CASSREGYTEYEQYF. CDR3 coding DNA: TGCGCCAGCAGCCGAGAGGGGTACACGGAATACGAGCAGTACTTC.

The CDR3 DNA is TGTGCCACAGGGATTGAAGAGACCCAGTACTTC. It encodes CATGIEETQYF. This chain joins TRBV6-5 and TRBJ2-5; a possible D gene is TRBD1 (5 bases). Trimming left V 10 bases short and J 3 bases short, with 9 bases between. The V gene's germline CDR1 is MNHEY and CDR2 SVGAGI. The CDR3 sequence is 11 residues long.